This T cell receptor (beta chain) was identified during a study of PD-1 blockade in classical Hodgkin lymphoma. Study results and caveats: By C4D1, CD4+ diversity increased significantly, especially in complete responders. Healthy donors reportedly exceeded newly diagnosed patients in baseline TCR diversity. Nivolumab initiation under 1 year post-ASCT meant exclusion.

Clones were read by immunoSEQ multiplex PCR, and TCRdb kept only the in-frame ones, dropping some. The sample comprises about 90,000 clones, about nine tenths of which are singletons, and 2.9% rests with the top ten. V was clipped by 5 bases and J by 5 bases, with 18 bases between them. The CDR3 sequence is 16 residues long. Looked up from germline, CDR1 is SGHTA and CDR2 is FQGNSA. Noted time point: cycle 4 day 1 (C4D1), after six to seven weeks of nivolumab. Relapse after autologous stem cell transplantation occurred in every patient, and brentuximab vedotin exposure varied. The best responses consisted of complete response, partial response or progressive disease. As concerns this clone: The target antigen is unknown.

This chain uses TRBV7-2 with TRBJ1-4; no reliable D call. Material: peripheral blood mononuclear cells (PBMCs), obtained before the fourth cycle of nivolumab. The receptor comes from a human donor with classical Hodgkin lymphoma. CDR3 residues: CASSIPDPLANEKLFF. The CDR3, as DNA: TGTGCCAGCAGCATTCCGGACCCCCTCGCGAATGAAAAACTGTTTTTT.